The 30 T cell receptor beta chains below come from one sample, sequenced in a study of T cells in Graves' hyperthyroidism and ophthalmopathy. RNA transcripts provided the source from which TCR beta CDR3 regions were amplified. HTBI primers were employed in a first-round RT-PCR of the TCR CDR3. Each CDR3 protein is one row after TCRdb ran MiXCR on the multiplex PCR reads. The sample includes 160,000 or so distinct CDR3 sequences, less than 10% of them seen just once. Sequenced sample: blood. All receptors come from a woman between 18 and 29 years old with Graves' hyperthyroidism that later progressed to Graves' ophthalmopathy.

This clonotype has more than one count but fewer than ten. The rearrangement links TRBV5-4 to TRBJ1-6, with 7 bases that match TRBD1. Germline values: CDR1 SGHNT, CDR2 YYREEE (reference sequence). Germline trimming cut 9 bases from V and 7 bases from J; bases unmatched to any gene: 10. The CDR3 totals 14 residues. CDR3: CAIRSGTENSPLHF. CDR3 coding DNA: TGTGCCATCCGATCCGGGACAGAGAATTCACCCCTCCACTTT.

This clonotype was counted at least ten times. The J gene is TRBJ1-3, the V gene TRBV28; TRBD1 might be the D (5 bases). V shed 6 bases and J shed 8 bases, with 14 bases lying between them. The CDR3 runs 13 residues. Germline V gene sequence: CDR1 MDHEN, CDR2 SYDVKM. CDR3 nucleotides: TGTGCCAGCAGGACACTCGGGGCGGACACCATATATTTT. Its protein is CASRTLGADTIYF.

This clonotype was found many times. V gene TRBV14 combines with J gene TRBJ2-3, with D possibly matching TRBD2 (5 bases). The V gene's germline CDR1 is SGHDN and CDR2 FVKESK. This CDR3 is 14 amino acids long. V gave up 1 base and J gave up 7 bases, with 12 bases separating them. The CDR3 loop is CASSQVVGGNTQYF. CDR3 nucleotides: TGTGCCAGCAGCCAAGTCGTCGGAGGTAATACGCAGTATTTT.

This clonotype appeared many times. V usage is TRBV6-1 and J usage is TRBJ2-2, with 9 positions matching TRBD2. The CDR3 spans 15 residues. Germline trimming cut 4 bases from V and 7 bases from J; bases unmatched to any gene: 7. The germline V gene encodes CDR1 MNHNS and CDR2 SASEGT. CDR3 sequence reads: CASSVLAGSGGELFF. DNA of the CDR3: TGTGCCAGCAGTGTCCTAGCGGGATCTGGCGGGGAGCTGTTTTTT.

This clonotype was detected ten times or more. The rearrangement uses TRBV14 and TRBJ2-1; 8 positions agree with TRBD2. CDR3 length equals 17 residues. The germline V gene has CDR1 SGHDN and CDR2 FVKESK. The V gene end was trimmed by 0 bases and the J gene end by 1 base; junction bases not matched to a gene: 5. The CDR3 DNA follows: TGTGCCAGCAGCCAAGATTTAACGGGAGGGTCCTACAATGAGCAGTTCTTC. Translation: CASSQDLTGGSYNEQFF.

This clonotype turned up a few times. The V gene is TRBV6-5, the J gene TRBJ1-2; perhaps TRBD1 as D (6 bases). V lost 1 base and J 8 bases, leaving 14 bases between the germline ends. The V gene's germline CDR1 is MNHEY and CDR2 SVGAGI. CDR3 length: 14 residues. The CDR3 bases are TGTGCCAGCAGTTACTTCAGGGGATATTTAGGCTACACCTTC. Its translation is CASSYFRGYLGYTF.

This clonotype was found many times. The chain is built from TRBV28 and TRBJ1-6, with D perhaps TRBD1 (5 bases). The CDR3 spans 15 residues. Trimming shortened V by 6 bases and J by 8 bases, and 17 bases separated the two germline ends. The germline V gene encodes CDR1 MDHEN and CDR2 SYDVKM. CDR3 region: CASRGEGLGDSPLHF. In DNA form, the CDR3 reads TGTGCCAGCAGGGGCGAGGGGTTAGGGGATTCACCCCTCCACTTT.

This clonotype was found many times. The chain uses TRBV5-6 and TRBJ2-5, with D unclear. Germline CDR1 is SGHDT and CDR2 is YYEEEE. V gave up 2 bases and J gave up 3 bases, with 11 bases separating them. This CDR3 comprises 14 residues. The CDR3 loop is CASSFAQPKETQYF. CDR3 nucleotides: TGTGCCAGCAGCTTCGCGCAGCCCAAAGAGACCCAGTACTTC.

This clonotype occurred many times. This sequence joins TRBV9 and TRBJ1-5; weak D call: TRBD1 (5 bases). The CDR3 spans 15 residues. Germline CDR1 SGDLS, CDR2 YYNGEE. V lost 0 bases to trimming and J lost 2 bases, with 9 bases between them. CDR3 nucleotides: TGTGCCAGCAGCGTAGAGACAGTGGGCAATCAGCCCCAGCATTTT. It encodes CASSVETVGNQPQHF.

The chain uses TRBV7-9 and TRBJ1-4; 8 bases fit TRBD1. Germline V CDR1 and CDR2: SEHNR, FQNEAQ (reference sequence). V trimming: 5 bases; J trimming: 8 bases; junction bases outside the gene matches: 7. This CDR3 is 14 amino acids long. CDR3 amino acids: CASSPTGGGEKLFF. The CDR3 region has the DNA TGTGCCAGCAGCCCTACAGGGGGTGGGGAAAAACTGTTTTTT. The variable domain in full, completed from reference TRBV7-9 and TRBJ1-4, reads DTGVSQNPRHKITKRGQNVTFRCDPISEHNRLYWYRQTLGQGPEFLTYFQNEAQLEKSRLLSDRFSAERPKGSFSTLEIQRTEQGDSAMYLCASSPTGGGEKLFFGSGTQLSVL.

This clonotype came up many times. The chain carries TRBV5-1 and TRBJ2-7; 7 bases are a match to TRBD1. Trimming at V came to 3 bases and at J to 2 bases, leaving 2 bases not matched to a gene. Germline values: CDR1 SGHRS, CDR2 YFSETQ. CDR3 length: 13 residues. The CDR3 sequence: CASSWDSPYEQYF. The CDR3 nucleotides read TGCGCCAGCAGCTGGGACAGCCCCTACGAGCAGTACTTC.

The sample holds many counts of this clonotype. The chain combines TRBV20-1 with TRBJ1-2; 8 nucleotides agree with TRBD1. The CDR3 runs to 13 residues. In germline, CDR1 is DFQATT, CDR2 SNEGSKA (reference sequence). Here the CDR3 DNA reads TGCGGGGGGCAGGGGGCCCCCCATGGAGGCTACACCTTC. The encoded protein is CGGQGAPHGGYTF.

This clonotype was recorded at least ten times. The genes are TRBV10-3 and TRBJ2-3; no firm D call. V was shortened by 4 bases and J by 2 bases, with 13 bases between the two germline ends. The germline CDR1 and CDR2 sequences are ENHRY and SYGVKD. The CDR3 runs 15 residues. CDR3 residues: CAISVGPDNTDTQYF. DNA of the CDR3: TGTGCCATCAGTGTCGGGCCGGATAACACAGATACGCAGTATTTT.

CDR3 sequence (DNA): TGCAGTGCTAGACAGGGGGCGGGCTCCTACGAGCAGTACTTC. Translating gives CSARQGAGSYEQYF. The chain combines TRBV20-1 with TRBJ2-7, with TRBD1 matching over 8 bases. The germline V gene has CDR1 DFQATT and CDR2 SNEGSKA (reference sequence). J lost 0 bases, V lost 2 bases, and 3 bases had no gene match. The CDR3 covers 14 residues.

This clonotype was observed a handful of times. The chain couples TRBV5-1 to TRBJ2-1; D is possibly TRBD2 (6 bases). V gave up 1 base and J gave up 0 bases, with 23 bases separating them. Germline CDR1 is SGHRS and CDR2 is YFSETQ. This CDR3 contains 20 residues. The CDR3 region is CASSLPTRDSPLTSYNEQFF. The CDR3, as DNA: TGCGCCAGCAGCTTGCCAACCCGGGACTCTCCTTTAACCTCCTACAATGAGCAGTTCTTC.

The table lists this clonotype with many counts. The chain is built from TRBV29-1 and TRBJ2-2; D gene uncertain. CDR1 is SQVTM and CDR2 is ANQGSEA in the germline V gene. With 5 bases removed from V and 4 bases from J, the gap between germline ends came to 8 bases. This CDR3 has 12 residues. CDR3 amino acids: CSVLASTGELFF. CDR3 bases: TGCAGCGTTTTGGCCAGCACCGGGGAGCTGTTTTTT.

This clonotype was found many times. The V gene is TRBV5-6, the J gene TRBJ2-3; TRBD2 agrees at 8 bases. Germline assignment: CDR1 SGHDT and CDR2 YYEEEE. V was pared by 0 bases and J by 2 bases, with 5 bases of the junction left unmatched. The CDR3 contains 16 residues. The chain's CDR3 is CASSLGAGVLTDTQYF. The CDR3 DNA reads TGTGCCAGCAGCTTGGGAGCGGGGGTGCTCACAGATACGCAGTATTTT.

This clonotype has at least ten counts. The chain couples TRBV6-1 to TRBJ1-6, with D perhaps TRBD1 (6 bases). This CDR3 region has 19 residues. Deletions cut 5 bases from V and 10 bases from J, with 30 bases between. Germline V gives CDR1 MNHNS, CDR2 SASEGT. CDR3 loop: CASSTTKLTQQGKRSPLHF. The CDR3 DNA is TGTGCCAGCAGTACCACCAAACTCACCCAACAGGGCAAACGATCACCCCTCCACTTT.

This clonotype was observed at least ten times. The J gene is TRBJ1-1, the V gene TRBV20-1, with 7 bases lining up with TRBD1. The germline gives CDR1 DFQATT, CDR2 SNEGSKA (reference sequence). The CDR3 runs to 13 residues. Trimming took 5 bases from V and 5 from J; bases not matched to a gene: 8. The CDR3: CSAPRQGKTEAFF. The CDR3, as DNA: TGCAGTGCTCCTAGACAGGGAAAGACTGAAGCTTTCTTT.

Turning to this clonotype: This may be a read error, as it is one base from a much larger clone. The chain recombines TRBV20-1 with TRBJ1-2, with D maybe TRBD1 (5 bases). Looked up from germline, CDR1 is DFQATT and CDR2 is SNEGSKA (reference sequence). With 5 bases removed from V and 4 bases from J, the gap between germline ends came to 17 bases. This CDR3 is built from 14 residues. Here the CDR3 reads CSAGWRGESYGYTF. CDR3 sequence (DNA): TGCAGTGCTGGATGGCGGGGGGAGAGCTATGGCTACACCTTC.

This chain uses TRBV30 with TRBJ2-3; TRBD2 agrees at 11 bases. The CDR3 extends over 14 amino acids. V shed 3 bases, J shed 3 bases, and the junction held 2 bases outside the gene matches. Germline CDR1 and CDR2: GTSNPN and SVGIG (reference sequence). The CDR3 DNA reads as TGTGCCTGGAGACTAGCGGGAGTGACAGATACGCAGTATTTT. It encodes CAWRLAGVTDTQYF.

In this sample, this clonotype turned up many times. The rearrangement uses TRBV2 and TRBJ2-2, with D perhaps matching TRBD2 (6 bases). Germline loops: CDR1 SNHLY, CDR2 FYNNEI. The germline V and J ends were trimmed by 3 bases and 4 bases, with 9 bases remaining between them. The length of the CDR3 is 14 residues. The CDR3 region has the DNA TGTGCCAGCAGTGATCGGGGGATCACCGGGGAGCTGTTTTTT. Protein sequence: CASSDRGITGELFF.

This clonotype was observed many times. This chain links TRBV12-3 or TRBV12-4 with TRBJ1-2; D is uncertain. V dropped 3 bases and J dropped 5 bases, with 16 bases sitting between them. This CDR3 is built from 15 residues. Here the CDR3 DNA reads TGTGCCAGCAGTTTGAAGGATACCTACCCTTATGGCTACACCTTC. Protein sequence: CASSLKDTYPYGYTF.

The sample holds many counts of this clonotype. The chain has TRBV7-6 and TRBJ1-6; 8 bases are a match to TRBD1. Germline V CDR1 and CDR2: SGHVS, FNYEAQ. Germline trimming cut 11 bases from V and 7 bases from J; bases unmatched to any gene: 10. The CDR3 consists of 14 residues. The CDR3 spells CAHPRGQENSPLHF. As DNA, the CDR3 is TGTGCCCACCCCCGGGGACAGGAAAATTCACCCCTCCACTTT.

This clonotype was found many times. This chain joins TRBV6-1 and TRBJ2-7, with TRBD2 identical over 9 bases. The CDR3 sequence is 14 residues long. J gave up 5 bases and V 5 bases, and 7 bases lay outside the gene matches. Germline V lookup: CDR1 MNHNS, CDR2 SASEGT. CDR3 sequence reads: CASSPRGGTDEQYF. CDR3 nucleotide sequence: TGTGCCAGCAGTCCGCGGGGGGGCACCGACGAGCAGTACTTC.

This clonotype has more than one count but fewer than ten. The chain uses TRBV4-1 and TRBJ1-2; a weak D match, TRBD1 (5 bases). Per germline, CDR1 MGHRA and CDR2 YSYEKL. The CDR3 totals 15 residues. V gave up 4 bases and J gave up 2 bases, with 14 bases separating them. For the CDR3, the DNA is TGCGCCAGCAGCCTCGTAGACAGATCAAACTATGGCTACACCTTC. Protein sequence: CASSLVDRSNYGYTF.

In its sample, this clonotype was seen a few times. The CDR3 region has the DNA TGTGCCAGCAGCTCGCTGGCGGGAGATACTAGGGAGCAGTACTTC. It translates to CASSSLAGDTREQYF. The gene calls are TRBV5-4 and TRBJ2-7; TRBD2 agrees at 7 bases. Germline CDR1 SGHNT, CDR2 YYREEE (reference sequence). This CDR3 contains 15 residues. The trim removed 3 bases at V and 7 bases at J, leaving 13 bases unmatched.

In DNA, the CDR3 is TGCGCCAGCAGGGATGACAGGGGGCGGGATACGCAGTATTTT. It is translated as CASRDDRGRDTQYF. V gene TRBV5-1 combines with J gene TRBJ2-3; 10 positions match TRBD1. The V segment lost 5 bases and the J segment 6 bases; nucleotides outside the gene matches: 6. The CDR3 consists of 14 residues. CDR1 and CDR2 from the germline V gene are SGHRS and YFSETQ.

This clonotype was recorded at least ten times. The CDR3: CASSLRAGGNYGYTF. As DNA, the CDR3 is TGTGCCAGCAGCTTGCGCGCGGGGGGGAACTATGGCTACACCTTC. The rearrangement links TRBV5-6 to TRBJ1-2; D is possibly TRBD1 (5 bases). This CDR3 has 15 residues. Germline V lookup: CDR1 SGHDT, CDR2 YYEEEE. The V end lost 1 base, the J end lost 2 bases, and 12 bases lay between the germline ends.

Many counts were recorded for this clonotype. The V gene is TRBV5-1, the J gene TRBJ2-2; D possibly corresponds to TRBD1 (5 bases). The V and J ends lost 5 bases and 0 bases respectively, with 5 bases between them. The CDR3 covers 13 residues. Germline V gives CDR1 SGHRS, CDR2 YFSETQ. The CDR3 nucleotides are TGCGCCAGCAGGACAGCGAACACCGGGGAGCTGTTTTTT. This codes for CASRTANTGELFF.